Shown below are 8 T cell receptor beta chains from a single sample sequenced in a study of T-cell reconstitution after alpha-beta-depleted transplantation in children. Unique molecular identifiers were used to barcode this TCRbeta library. TCRdb redid the calling of the PCR reads with MiXCR, one entry per CDR3 protein. The sample gives approximately 170,000 distinct CDR3 sequences, more than 9.5% of which show up once; approximately 13% is in the top ten. Sequenced here: PBMCs, sampled before TCRalphabeta/CD19-depleted stem cell transplant. Receptors originate from a boy younger than 10 with acute myeloid leukemia, due to receive a stem cell transplant.

With regard to this clonotype: This likely comes from a read error, as the CDR3 has no conserved phenylalanine or tryptophan at its end. This chain uses TRBV6-1 with TRBJ1-1; D is unresolved. This CDR3 spans 11 amino acids. The V end was cut by 5 bases, the J end by 11 bases, with 12 bases between. Germline CDR1 reads MNHNS; CDR2 reads SASEGT. The CDR3, as DNA: TGTGCCAGCAGTCAACGATTGAACGCTTTCTAT. Its protein is CASSQRLNAFY.

This clonotype was seen at least ten times. The chain couples TRBV20-1 to TRBJ1-6; D is perhaps TRBD1 (6 bases). Germline lookup yields CDR1 DFQATT and CDR2 SNEGSKA (reference sequence). V was trimmed by 6 bases and J by 4 bases, leaving 16 bases between them. The CDR3 contains 15 residues. The CDR3 region has the DNA TGCAGTGCCTCACGCGGGACACGGTATAATTCACCCCTCCACTTT. Translating it yields CSASRGTRYNSPLHF.

This clonotype was seen at least ten times. The genes are TRBV3-1 and TRBJ1-2; D is unclear. Trimming took off 0 bases at V and 0 bases at J, with 5 bases between the two ends. Germline V gives CDR1 LGHDT, CDR2 YNNKEL (reference sequence). The CDR3 has 14 residues. In DNA, the CDR3 is TGTGCCAGCAGCCAAGATGATACTAACTATGGCTACACCTTC. This sequence encodes CASSQDDTNYGYTF. Using reference TRBV3-1 and TRBJ1-2 for the parts outside the CDR3, the full variable domain is DTAVSQTPKYLVTQMGNDKSIKCEQNLGHDTMYWYKQDSKKFLKIMFSYNNKELIINETVPNRFSPKSPDKAHLNLHINSLELGDSAVYFCASSQDDTNYGYTFGSGTRLTVV.

The chain couples TRBV12-3 or TRBV12-4 to TRBJ2-4, with D perhaps matching TRBD1 (6 bases). Trimming cost V 7 bases and J 4 bases, with 17 bases left between them. This CDR3 is built from 15 residues. The CDR3 loop is CASTVAGQGKNIQYF. In nucleotides, the CDR3 is TGTGCCAGCACCGTAGCTGGGCAGGGGAAAAACATTCAGTACTTC.

This chain joins TRBV20-1 and TRBJ2-4; D uncertain. V was trimmed by 1 base and J by 0 bases, leaving 4 bases between them. This CDR3 is 13 amino acids long. CDR1 and CDR2 from the germline V gene are DFQATT and SNEGSKA (reference sequence). The DNA for the CDR3 is TGCAGTGCTAGAGGGGAAGCCAAAAACATTCAGTACTTC. It specifies CSARGEAKNIQYF.

This clonotype was counted between two and nine times. The V and J genes are TRBV20-1 and TRBJ2-1; maybe TRBD2 (7 bases). Germline V gene lookup returns CDR1 DFQATT and CDR2 SNEGSKA (reference sequence). The V end was cut by 6 bases, the J end by 8 bases, with 29 bases between. This CDR3 comprises 17 residues. CDR3 coding DNA: TGCAGTGCCGCCCGGGGGGCTAGCGGTGTGATGAGCGATGAGCAGTTCTTC. It codes for CSAARGASGVMSDEQFF.

This clonotype was observed at least ten times. The V gene is TRBV4-2, the J gene TRBJ1-1; tentatively, D is TRBD1 (5 bases). Germline lookup yields CDR1 LGHNA and CDR2 YNFKEQ. This CDR3 region has 14 residues. The V end was cut by 3 bases, the J end by 1 base, with 9 bases between. The CDR3 DNA follows: TGTGCCAGCAGCCATGGGGGGGAGAACACTGAAGCTTTCTTT. The encoded protein is CASSHGGENTEAFF.

This clonotype was picked up many times. The chain uses TRBV20-1 and TRBJ1-5, with a weak D call TRBD1 (5 bases). Germline V gives CDR1 DFQATT, CDR2 SNEGSKA (reference sequence). The CDR3 sequence is 14 residues long. The V end was cut by 3 bases, the J end by 2 bases, with 11 bases between. The CDR3: CSASRVDGNQPQHF. For the CDR3, the DNA is TGCAGTGCTAGCAGGGTCGATGGCAATCAGCCCCAGCATTTT.